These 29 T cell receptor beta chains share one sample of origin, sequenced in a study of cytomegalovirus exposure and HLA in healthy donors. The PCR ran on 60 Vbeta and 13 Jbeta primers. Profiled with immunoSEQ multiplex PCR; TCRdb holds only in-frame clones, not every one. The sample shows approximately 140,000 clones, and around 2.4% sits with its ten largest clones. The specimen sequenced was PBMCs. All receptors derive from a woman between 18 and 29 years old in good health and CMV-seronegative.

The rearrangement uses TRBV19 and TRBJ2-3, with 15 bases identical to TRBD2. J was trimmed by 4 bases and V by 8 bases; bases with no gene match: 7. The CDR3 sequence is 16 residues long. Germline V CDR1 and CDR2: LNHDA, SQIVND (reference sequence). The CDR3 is CASALGLAGGSDTQYF. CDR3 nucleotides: TGTGCCAGTGCGCTCGGACTAGCGGGAGGGTCAGATACGCAGTATTTT.

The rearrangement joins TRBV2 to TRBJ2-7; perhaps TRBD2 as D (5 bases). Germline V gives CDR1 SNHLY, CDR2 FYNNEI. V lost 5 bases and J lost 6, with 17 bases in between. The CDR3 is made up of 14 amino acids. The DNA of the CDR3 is TGTGCCAGCAGTACGGGAATTGACTGGGGCGAGCAGTACTTC. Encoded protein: CASSTGIDWGEQYF.

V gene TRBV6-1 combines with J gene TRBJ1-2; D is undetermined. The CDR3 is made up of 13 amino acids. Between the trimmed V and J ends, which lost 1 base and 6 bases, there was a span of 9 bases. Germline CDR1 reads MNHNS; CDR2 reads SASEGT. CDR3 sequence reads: CASSEVTADGYTF. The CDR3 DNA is TGTGCCAGCAGTGAAGTCACAGCTGATGGCTACACCTTC.

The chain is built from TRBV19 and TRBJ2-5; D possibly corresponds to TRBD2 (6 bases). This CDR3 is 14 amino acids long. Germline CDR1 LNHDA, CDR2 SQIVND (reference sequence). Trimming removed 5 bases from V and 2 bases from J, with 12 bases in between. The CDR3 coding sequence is TGTGCCAGTAGTGTGTGGGGACTTCAAGAGACCCAGTACTTC. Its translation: CASSVWGLQETQYF.

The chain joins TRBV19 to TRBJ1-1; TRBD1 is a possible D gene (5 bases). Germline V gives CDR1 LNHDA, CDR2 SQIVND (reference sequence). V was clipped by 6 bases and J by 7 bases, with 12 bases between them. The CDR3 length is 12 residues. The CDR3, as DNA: TGTGCCAGTAGGCTGACAGCCGGTGAAGCTTTCTTT. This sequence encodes CASRLTAGEAFF.

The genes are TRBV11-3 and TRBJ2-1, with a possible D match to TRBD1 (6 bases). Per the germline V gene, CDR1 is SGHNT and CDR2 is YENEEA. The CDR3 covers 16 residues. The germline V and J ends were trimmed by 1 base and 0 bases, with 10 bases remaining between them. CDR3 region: CASSLGGLSSYNEQFF. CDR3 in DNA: TGTGCCAGCAGCTTAGGGGGGCTAAGCTCCTACAATGAGCAGTTCTTC.

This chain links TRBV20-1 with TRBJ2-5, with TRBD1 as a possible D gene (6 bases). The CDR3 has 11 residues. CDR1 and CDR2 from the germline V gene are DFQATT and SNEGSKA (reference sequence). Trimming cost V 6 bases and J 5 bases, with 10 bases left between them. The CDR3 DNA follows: TGCAGTGCCGAGGGGGAGGAGACCCAGTACTTC. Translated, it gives CSAEGEETQYF.

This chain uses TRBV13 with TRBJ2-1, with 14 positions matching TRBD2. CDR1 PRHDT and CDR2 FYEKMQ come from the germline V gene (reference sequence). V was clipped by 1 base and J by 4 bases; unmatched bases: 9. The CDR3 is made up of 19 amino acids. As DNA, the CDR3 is TGTGCCAGCAGCTTAGAGCGGGGACTAGCGGGAGTGGGATACAATGAGCAGTTCTTC. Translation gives CASSLERGLAGVGYNEQFF.

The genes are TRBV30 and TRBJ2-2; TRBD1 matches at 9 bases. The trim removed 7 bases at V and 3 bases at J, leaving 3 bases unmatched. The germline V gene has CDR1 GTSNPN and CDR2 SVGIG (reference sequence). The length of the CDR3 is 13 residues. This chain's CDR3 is CALWTGDTGELFF. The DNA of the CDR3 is TGTGCCTTATGGACAGGGGACACCGGGGAGCTGTTTTTT.

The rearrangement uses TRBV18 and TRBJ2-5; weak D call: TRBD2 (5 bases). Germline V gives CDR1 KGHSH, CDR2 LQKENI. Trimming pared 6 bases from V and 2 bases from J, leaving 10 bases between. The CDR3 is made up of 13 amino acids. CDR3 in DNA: TGTGCCAGCTCCCCGGGATATCAAGAGACCCAGTACTTC. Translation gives CASSPGYQETQYF. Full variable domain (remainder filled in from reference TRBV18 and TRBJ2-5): NAGVMQNPRHLVRRRGQEARLRCSPMKGHSHVYWYRQLPEEGLKFMVYLQKENIIDESGMPKERFSAEFPKEGPSILRIQQVVRGDSAAYFCASSPGYQETQYFGPGTRLLVL.

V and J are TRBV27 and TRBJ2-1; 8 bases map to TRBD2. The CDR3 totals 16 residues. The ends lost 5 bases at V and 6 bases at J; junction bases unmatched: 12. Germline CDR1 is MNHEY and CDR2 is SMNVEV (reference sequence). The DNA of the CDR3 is TGTGCCAGCAGTCAACGGGGGGGACGCAACCTCAATGAGCAGTTCTTC. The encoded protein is CASSQRGGRNLNEQFF.

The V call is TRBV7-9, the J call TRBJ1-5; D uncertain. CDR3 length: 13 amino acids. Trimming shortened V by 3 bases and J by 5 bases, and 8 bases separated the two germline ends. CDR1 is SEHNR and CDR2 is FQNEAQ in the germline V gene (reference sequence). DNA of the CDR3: TGTGCCAGCAGCTTGAGCCCTCATCAGCCCCAGCATTTT. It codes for CASSLSPHQPQHF.

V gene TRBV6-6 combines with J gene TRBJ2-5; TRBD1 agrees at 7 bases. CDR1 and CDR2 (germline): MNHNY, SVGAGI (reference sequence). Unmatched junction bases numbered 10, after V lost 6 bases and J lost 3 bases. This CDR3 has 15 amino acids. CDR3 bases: TGTGCCAGCAGCCAAGGGGGCGGACAGAAAGAGACCCAGTACTTC. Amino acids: CASSQGGGQKETQYF.

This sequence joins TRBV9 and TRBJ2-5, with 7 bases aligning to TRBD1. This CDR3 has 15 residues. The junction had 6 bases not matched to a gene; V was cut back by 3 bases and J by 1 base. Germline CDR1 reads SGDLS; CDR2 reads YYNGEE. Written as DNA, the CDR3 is TGTGCCAGCAGCGCCTCAACAGGGGCCCAAGAGACCCAGTACTTC. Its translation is CASSASTGAQETQYF.

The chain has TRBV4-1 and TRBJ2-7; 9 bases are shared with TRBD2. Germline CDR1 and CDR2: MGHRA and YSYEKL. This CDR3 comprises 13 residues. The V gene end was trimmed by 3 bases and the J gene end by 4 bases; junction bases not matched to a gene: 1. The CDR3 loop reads CASSQREGYEQYV. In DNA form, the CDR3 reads TGCGCCAGCAGCCAGCGGGAGGGGTACGAGCAGTACGTC.

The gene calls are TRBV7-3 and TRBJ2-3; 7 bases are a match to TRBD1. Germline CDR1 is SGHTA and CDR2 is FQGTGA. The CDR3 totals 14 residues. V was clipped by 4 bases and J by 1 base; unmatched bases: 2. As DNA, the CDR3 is TGTGCCAGCAGCTACGGACAGGGCACAGATACGCAGTATTTT. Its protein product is CASSYGQGTDTQYF.

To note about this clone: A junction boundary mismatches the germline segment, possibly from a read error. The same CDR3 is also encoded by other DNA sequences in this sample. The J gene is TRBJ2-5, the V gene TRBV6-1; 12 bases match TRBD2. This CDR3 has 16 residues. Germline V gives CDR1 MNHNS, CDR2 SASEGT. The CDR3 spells CASSEATSGSRETQYF. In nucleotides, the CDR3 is TGCGCCAGCAGTGAAGCGACTAGCGGGAGTAGGGAGACCCAGTACTTC.

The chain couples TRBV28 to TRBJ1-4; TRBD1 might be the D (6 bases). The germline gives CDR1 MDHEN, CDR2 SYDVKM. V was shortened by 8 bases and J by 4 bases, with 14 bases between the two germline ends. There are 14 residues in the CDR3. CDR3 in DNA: TGTGCCAGCTCCGAGGCAGGGGATAATGAAAAACTGTTTTTT. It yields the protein CASSEAGDNEKLFF.

This CDR3 is CASSPMTEEQFF. As DNA, the CDR3 is TGTGCCAGCAGCCCAATGACGGAGGAGCAGTTCTTC. The chain employs TRBV11-3 and TRBJ2-1; D not resolved. In germline, CDR1 is SGHNT, CDR2 YENEEA. V lost 5 bases, J lost 10 bases, and 12 bases lay in between. The CDR3 has 12 amino acids.

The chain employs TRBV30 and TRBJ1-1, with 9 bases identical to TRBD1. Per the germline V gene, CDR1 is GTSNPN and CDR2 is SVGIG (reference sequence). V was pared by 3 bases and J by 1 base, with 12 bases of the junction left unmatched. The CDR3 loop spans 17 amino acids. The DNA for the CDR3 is TGTGCCTGGAGCATTCTCACCGGGACAGGGAAGAACACTGAAGCTTTCTTT. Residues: CAWSILTGTGKNTEAFF.

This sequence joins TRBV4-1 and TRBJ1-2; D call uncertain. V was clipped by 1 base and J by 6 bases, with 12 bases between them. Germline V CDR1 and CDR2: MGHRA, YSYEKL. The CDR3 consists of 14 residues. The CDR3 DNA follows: TGCGCCAGCAGCCAAGCAGGCACCGACAATGGCTACACCTTC. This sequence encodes CASSQAGTDNGYTF.

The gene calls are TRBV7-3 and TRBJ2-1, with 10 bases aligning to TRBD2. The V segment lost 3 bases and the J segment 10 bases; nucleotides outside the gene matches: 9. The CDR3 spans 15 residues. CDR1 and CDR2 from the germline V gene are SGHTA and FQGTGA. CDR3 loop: CASSLQSSGSWEQFF. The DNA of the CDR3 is TGTGCCAGCAGCTTGCAGTCTAGCGGGAGCTGGGAGCAGTTCTTC.

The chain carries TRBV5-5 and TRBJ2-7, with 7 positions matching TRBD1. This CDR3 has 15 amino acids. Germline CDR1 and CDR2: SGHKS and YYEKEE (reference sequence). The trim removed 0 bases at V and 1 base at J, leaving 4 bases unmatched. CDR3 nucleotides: TGTGCCAGCAGCTTGGGACAGGGACGTTCCTACGAGCAGTACTTC. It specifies CASSLGQGRSYEQYF.

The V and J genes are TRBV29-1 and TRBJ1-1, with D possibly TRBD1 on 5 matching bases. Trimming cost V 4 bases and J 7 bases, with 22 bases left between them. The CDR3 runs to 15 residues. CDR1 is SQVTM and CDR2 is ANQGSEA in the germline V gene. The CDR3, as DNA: TGCAGCGTTGGGGTCTCATTAGGGGTATCCATTGAAGCTTTCTTT. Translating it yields CSVGVSLGVSIEAFF.

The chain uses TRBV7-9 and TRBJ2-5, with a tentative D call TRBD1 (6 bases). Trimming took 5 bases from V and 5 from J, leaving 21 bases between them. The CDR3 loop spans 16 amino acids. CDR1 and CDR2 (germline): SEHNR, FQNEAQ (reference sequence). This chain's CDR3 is CASSGRDSGGGETQYF. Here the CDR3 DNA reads TGTGCCAGCAGCGGCCGGGATAGTGGGGGCGGCGAGACCCAGTACTTC.

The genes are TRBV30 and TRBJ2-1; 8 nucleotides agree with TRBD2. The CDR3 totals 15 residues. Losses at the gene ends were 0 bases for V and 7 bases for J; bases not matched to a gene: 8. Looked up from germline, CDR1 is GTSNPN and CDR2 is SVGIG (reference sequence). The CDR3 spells CAWSVRSGGPNEQFF. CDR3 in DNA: TGTGCCTGGAGTGTACGGTCGGGAGGGCCTAATGAGCAGTTCTTC.

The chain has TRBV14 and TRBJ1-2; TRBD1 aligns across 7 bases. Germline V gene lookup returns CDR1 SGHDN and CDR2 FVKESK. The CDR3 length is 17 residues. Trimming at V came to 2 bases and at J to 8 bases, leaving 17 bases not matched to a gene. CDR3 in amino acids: CASSQSILWTGLRGYTF. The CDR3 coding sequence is TGTGCCAGCAGCCAATCAATTCTGTGGACAGGTCTTCGGGGCTACACCTTC.

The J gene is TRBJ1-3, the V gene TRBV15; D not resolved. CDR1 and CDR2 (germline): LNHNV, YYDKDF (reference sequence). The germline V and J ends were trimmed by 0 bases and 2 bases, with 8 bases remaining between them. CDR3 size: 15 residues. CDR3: CATSRDMRAGNTIYF. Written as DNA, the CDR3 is TGTGCCACCAGCAGAGATATGAGGGCTGGAAACACCATATATTTT.

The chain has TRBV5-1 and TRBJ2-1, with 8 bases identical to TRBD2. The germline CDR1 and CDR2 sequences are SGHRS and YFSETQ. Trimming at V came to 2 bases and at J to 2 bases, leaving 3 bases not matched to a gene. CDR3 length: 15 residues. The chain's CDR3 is CASSFTSGAYNEQFF. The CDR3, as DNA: TGCGCCAGCAGCTTCACTAGCGGAGCCTACAATGAGCAGTTCTTC.